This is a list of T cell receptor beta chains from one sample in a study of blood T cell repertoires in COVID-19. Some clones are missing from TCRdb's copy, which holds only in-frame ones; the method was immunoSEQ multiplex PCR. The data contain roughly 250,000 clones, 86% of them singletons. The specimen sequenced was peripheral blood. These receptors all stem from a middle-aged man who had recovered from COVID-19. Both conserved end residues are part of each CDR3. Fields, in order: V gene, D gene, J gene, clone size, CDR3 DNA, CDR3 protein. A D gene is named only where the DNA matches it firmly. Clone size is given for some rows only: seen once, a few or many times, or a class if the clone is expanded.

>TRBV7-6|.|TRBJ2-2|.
TGTGCCAGCAGCTTAGGCCTGGGGCGGATACACACCGGGGAGCTGTTTTTT
CASSLGLGRIHTGELFF
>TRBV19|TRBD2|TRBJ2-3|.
TGTGCCAGTACCCCACGGGAGCGGGGGGGCCCAGATACGCAGTATTTT
CASTPRERGGPDTQYF
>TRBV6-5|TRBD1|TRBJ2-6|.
TGTGCCAGCAGTTATTCGGACAGGCCTGGGGCCAACGTCCTGACTTTC
CASSYSDRPGANVLTF
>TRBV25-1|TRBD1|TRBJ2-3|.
TGTGCCAGCAGTTGGACAGGGGGCACAGATACGCAGTATTTT
CASSWTGGTDTQYF
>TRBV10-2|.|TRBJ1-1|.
TGCGCCAGCGGACCGGGACATACAAACACTGAAGCTTTCTTT
CASGPGHTNTEAFF
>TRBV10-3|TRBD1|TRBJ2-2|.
TGTGCCGGACAGGGATTGAACACCGGGGAGCTGTTTTTT
CAGQGLNTGELFF
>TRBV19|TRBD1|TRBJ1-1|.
TGTGCCAGTAGTATCAGTTCGGGACAGAGGGGGACAACTGAAGCTTTCTTT
CASSISSGQRGTTEAFF
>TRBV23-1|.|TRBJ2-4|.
TGCGCCAGCAGTCAATCCCGACTGGTCAAAAACATTCAGTACTTC
CASSQSRLVKNIQYF
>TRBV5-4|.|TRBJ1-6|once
TGTGCCAGCAGAGCTACTGGGACTGGCCTTAATTCACCCCTCCACTTT
CASRATGTGLNSPLHF
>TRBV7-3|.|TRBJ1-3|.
TGTGCCAGCAGCCTTGGAAACACCATATATTTT
CASSLGNTIYF
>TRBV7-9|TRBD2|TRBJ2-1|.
TGTGCCAGCAGCTTCTACCGGCGAGCGGGGGGCATGGATGAGCAGTTCTTC
CASSFYRRAGGMDEQFF
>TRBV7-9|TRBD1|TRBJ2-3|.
TGTGCCAGCAGCTTGCCAGGGGGATGGTCAGATACGCAGTATTTT
CASSLPGGWSDTQYF
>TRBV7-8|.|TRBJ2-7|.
TGTGCCAGCAGCTTAGGATCAGGAAGCGAGCAGTACTTC
CASSLGSGSEQYF
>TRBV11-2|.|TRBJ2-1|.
TGTGCCAGCAGCCCCGATAACAGGCCTTACAATGAGCAGTTCTTC
CASSPDNRPYNEQFF
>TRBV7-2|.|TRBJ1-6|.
TGTGCCAGCAGCTTAGTTGGGCAGGGGATAAATTCACCCCTCCACTTT
CASSLVGQGINSPLHF
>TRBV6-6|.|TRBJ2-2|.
TGTGCCAGCAGTTACGTAGGGGGTGTCGGGGAGCTGTTTTTT
CASSYVGGVGELFF
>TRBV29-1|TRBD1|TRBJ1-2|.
TGCAGCGTTGAAGTTAATCCGGGAACAGGGGGAAGCACTAACTATGGCTACACCTTC
CSVEVNPGTGGSTNYGYTF
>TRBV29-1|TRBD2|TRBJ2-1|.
TGCAGCGTTGAAGGGCGCCACCAGACTAGCGGGAGGGCCACATATGAGCAGTTCTTC
CSVEGRHQTSGRATYEQFF
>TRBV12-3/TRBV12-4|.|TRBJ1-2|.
TGTGCCAGCAGTTTATCCGAGCGGAGCGGCTACACCTTC
CASSLSERSGYTF
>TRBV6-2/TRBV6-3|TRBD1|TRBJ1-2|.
TGTGCCAGCAGTTCCTCCGGGACAGACGACTATGGCTACACCTTC
CASSSSGTDDYGYTF
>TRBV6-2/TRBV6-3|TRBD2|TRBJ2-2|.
TGTGCCAGCAGTTTCTCTAGCGGGGGCTCGAACACCGGGGAGCTGTTTTTT
CASSFSSGGSNTGELFF
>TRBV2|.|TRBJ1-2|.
TGTGCCAGCCCCGAGGGGGCTAACTATGGCTACACCTTC
CASPEGANYGYTF
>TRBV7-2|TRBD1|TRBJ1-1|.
TGTGCCAGCAGCGAGACGGACAGGGGGCGAAACACTGAAGCTTTCTTT
CASSETDRGRNTEAFF
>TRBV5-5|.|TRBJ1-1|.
TGTGCCAGCAGCTCCCAAGGGGCCCCCAAAGCTTTCTTT
CASSSQGAPKAFF
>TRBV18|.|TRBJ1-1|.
TGTGCCAGCTCACCCTTGGACAGGAACACTGAAGCTTTCTTT
CASSPLDRNTEAFF
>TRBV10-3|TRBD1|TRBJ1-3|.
TGTGCCATCAGTGAGTCGGGACAGGGAAACACCATATATTTT
CAISESGQGNTIYF
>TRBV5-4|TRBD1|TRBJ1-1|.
TGTGCCAGCAGCTTACCGACAGGGCGCACTGAAGCTTTCTTT
CASSLPTGRTEAFF
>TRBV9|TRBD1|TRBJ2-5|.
TGTGCCAGCAGCGCCGGGACAGGGGGCTTGGGAGAGACCCAGTACTTC
CASSAGTGGLGETQYF
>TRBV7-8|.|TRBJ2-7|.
TGTGCCAGCAGCCCCCCCAGGGGGGAGTACGAGCAGTACTTC
CASSPPRGEYEQYF
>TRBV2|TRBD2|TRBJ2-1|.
TGTGCCAGCAGTTCTAGCGGCCCCTACAATGAGCAGTTCTTC
CASSSSGPYNEQFF
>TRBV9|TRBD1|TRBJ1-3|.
TGTGCCAGCAGCGTAGCGCCGGACAGGGGACTGGACACCATATATTTT
CASSVAPDRGLDTIYF
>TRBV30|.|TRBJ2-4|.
TGTGCCTGGCAGGGGGCCAAAAACATTCAGTACTTC
CAWQGAKNIQYF